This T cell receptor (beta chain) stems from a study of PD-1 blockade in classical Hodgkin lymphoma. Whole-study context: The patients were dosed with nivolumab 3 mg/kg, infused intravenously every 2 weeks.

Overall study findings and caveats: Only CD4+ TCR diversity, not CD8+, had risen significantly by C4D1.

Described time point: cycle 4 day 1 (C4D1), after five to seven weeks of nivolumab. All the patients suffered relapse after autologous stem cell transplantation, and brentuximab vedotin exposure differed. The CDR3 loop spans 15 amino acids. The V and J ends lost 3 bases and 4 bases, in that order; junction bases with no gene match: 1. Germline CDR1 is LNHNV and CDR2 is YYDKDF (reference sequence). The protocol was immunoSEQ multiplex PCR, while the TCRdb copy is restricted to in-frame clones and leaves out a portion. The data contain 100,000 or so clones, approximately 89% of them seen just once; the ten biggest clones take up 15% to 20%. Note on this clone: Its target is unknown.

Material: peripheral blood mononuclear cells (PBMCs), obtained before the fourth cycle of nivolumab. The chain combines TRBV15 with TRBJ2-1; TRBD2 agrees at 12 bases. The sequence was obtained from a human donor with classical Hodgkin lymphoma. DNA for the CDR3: TGTGCCACCAGCAGCGGGACTAGCGGGTACAATGAGCAGTTCTTC. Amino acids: CATSSGTSGYNEQFF.